The rows below give T cell receptor beta chains drawn from one sample of a study of a mutant IDH1 vaccine in newly diagnosed glioma. Only in-frame clones appear in the TCRdb table, and some are missing; sequencing was by immunoSEQ multiplex PCR. In the table there are 23,000 or so clones, roughly 85% of which are singletons. These receptors lack a known antigen. The material sequenced was PBMCs, taken from a glioma patient whose treatment included an IDH1 peptide vaccine. The receptors were gathered from a middle-aged man with glioma. CDR3s include the opening cysteine and the closing phenylalanine or tryptophan. The order of the fields is CDR3 protein, CDR3 DNA, V gene, D gene, CDR3 length, clone size, J gene. D genes are given only for firm matches. Clone size, where shown, is once, few, many, or a class for clones that have expanded.

CDR3 protein: CAGGRREGAPGELFF; CDR3 DNA: TGTGCCGGTGGCCGGCGGGAGGGTGCCCCCGGGGAGCTGTTTTTT; V gene: TRBV19; D gene: TRBD2; CDR3 length: 15; clone size: .; J gene: TRBJ2-2
CDR3 protein: CASSIGGREADTQYF; CDR3 DNA: TGTGCCAGTAGTATAGGAGGCAGGGAGGCAGATACGCAGTATTTT; V gene: TRBV19; D gene: .; CDR3 length: 15; clone size: .; J gene: TRBJ2-3
CDR3 protein: CASSLGRSGSTDTQYF; CDR3 DNA: TGCGCCAGCAGCTTGGGTCGGAGCGGGTCTACAGATACGCAGTATTTT; V gene: TRBV5-1; D gene: .; CDR3 length: 16; clone size: .; J gene: TRBJ2-3
CDR3 protein: CASSSLGEDAAEAFF; CDR3 DNA: TGTGCCAGCAGCTCCCTGGGGGAGGATGCCGCGGAAGCTTTCTTT; V gene: TRBV5-1; D gene: .; CDR3 length: 15; clone size: .; J gene: TRBJ1-1
CDR3 protein: CASSLGSTSGDNEQFF; CDR3 DNA: TGTGCCAGCAGCTTAGGTAGTACTAGCGGGGATAATGAGCAGTTCTTC; V gene: TRBV7-2; D gene: TRBD2; CDR3 length: 16; clone size: once; J gene: TRBJ2-1
CDR3 protein: CASSYSSSGEQFF; CDR3 DNA: TGTGCCAGCAGTTACTCTTCGAGCGGCGAGCAGTTCTTC; V gene: TRBV6-6; D gene: .; CDR3 length: 13; clone size: .; J gene: TRBJ2-1
CDR3 protein: CASSLGEGRAGELFF; CDR3 DNA: TGTGCCAGCAGTTTAGGGGAGGGCCGGGCCGGGGAGCTGTTTTTT; V gene: TRBV27; D gene: TRBD2; CDR3 length: 15; clone size: once; J gene: TRBJ2-2
CDR3 protein: CASSSLLAGIYNEQFF; CDR3 DNA: TGTGCCAGCAGTTCGTTACTAGCGGGCATATACAATGAGCAGTTCTTC; V gene: TRBV27; D gene: TRBD2; CDR3 length: 16; clone size: once; J gene: TRBJ2-1
CDR3 protein: CASSYDRGPTLAKNIQYF; CDR3 DNA: TGTGCCAGCAGCTATGACAGGGGGCCTACTCTAGCCAAAAACATTCAGTACTTC; V gene: TRBV28; D gene: TRBD1; CDR3 length: 18; clone size: .; J gene: TRBJ2-4
CDR3 protein: CASSQLAGEDEQYF; CDR3 DNA: TGTGCCAGCAGTCAACTAGCGGGAGAAGACGAGCAGTACTTC; V gene: TRBV6-5; D gene: TRBD2; CDR3 length: 14; clone size: .; J gene: TRBJ2-7
CDR3 protein: CASSVRGDLDTDTQYF; CDR3 DNA: TGTGCCAGCAGCGTAAGAGGGGACTTGGACACAGATACGCAGTATTTT; V gene: TRBV9; D gene: .; CDR3 length: 16; clone size: .; J gene: TRBJ2-3
CDR3 protein: CASSGSGTGGYTF; CDR3 DNA: TGTGCCAGCAGTGGCTCCGGGACAGGGGGCTACACCTTC; V gene: TRBV25-1; D gene: TRBD1; CDR3 length: 13; clone size: .; J gene: TRBJ1-2
CDR3 protein: CSALTGDYGYTF; CDR3 DNA: TGCAGCGCCTTGACAGGGGACTATGGCTACACCTTC; V gene: TRBV29-1; D gene: TRBD1; CDR3 length: 12; clone size: .; J gene: TRBJ1-2
CDR3 protein: CASSQDIAVTYNEQFF; CDR3 DNA: TGCGCCAGCAGCCAAGATATAGCGGTAACCTACAATGAGCAGTTCTTC; V gene: TRBV4-3; D gene: .; CDR3 length: 16; clone size: .; J gene: TRBJ2-1
CDR3 protein: CASFSGSYNEQFF; CDR3 DNA: TGTGCCAGCTTTAGCGGGAGTTACAATGAGCAGTTCTTC; V gene: TRBV6-6; D gene: TRBD2; CDR3 length: 13; clone size: .; J gene: TRBJ2-1
CDR3 protein: CASSITGFSYEQYF; CDR3 DNA: TGTGCCAGCAGTATTACAGGGTTCTCCTACGAGCAGTACTTC; V gene: TRBV6-1; D gene: .; CDR3 length: 14; clone size: .; J gene: TRBJ2-7
CDR3 protein: CASSELAGWNEQFF; CDR3 DNA: TGTGCCAGCAGTGAACTAGCGGGATGGAATGAGCAGTTCTTC; V gene: TRBV6-1; D gene: TRBD2; CDR3 length: 14; clone size: .; J gene: TRBJ2-1
CDR3 protein: CASSEVVVTGELFF; CDR3 DNA: TGTGCCAGCAGTGAAGTGGTAGTCACCGGGGAGCTGTTTTTT; V gene: TRBV6-1; D gene: .; CDR3 length: 14; clone size: .; J gene: TRBJ2-2
CDR3 protein: CASSSDRVGGYTF; CDR3 DNA: TGTGCCAGCAGCTCGGACAGGGTTGGCGGCTACACCTTC; V gene: TRBV7-9; D gene: TRBD1; CDR3 length: 13; clone size: .; J gene: TRBJ1-2
CDR3 protein: CASRYTQYNEQFF; CDR3 DNA: TGTGCCAGCAGGTACACACAGTACAATGAGCAGTTCTTC; V gene: TRBV7-9; D gene: .; CDR3 length: 13; clone size: .; J gene: TRBJ2-1
CDR3 protein: CASSVGSGGNQPQHF; CDR3 DNA: TGTGCCAGCAGTGTGGGATCGGGGGGCAATCAGCCCCAGCATTTT; V gene: TRBV6-6; D gene: .; CDR3 length: 15; clone size: .; J gene: TRBJ1-5
CDR3 protein: CASSPGTSWYEQYF; CDR3 DNA: TGTGCCAGCAGCCCCGGGACTAGCTGGTACGAGCAGTACTTC; V gene: TRBV5-6; D gene: TRBD2; CDR3 length: 14; clone size: .; J gene: TRBJ2-7
CDR3 protein: CASSRGQGQNTGELFF; CDR3 DNA: TGTGCCAGCAGCCGAGGACAGGGGCAGAACACCGGGGAGCTGTTTTTT; V gene: TRBV5-4; D gene: TRBD1; CDR3 length: 16; clone size: .; J gene: TRBJ2-2
CDR3 protein: CASSQAGGEAYGYTF; CDR3 DNA: TGCGCCAGCAGCCAAGCCGGTGGGGAGGCCTATGGCTACACCTTC; V gene: TRBV4-1; D gene: .; CDR3 length: 15; clone size: .; J gene: TRBJ1-2